A selection of T cell receptor beta chains follows, all from one sample in a study of blood T cell repertoires in COVID-19. Sequenced by immunoSEQ multiplex PCR; TCRdb stores in-frame clones only, minus some. The profile covers about 350,000 clones, with about nine tenths appearing a single time and over 1% taken by the ten largest. The sequenced material came from PBMCs or T cells enriched from blood (not recorded which). These receptors came from a woman in her 30s who had been exposed to COVID-19. Each CDR3 is given with its conserved first and last residue. The order of the fields is J gene, V gene, D gene, clone size, CDR3 DNA, CDR3 protein. The D gene is left open where the match is weak. Part of the rows lack a size; the others show once, few, many or a class for expanded clones.

J gene: TRBJ2-7; V gene: TRBV13; D gene: TRBD1; clone size: NA; CDR3 DNA: TGTGCCAGCAGCGGCCGGTCCCGGACAGGGGGCGAGCAGTACTTC; CDR3 protein: CASSGRSRTGGEQYF
J gene: TRBJ2-7; V gene: TRBV28; D gene: TRBD2; clone size: NA; CDR3 DNA: TGTGCCAGCAGTCGCACTTCCGGGACTAGCCCCTCCTCTGGGTACTTC; CDR3 protein: CASSRTSGTSPSSGYF
J gene: TRBJ2-5; V gene: TRBV5-1; D gene: NA; clone size: NA; CDR3 DNA: TGCGCCAGCAGCGCGGGATGGGGAGGCGAGACCCAGTACTTC; CDR3 protein: CASSAGWGGETQYF
J gene: TRBJ2-7; V gene: TRBV5-1; D gene: TRBD2; clone size: NA; CDR3 DNA: TGCGCCAGCAAACTAGCGGGAGAAGTAACTTACGAGCAGTACTTC; CDR3 protein: CASKLAGEVTYEQYF
J gene: TRBJ1-1; V gene: TRBV4-1; D gene: NA; clone size: NA; CDR3 DNA: TGCGCCAGCAGCCAAGGAGCGGGGAACACTGAAGCTTTCTTT; CDR3 protein: CASSQGAGNTEAFF
J gene: TRBJ2-1; V gene: TRBV7-3; D gene: TRBD2; clone size: NA; CDR3 DNA: TGTGCCAGCAGCTTGGGGACTAGCGGGAGCACGGGTTACAATGAGCAGTTCTTC; CDR3 protein: CASSLGTSGSTGYNEQFF
J gene: TRBJ1-2; V gene: TRBV5-1; D gene: NA; clone size: NA; CDR3 DNA: TGCGCCAGCAGTGACACGCGTATAGGCTACACCTTC; CDR3 protein: CASSDTRIGYTF
J gene: TRBJ2-7; V gene: TRBV11-3; D gene: TRBD1; clone size: NA; CDR3 DNA: TGTGCCAGCAGCCCGGGACAGGGGTCCGTCTCCTACGAGCAGTACTTC; CDR3 protein: CASSPGQGSVSYEQYF
J gene: TRBJ1-5; V gene: TRBV6-5; D gene: NA; clone size: NA; CDR3 DNA: TGTGCCAGCAGTTACTCCGGTGGCAATCAGCCCCAGCATTTT; CDR3 protein: CASSYSGGNQPQHF
J gene: TRBJ2-1; V gene: TRBV18; D gene: TRBD1; clone size: NA; CDR3 DNA: TGTGCCAGCTCACCCCCAAATACCGGGACAGGGGGCTTGAATGAGCAGTTCTTC; CDR3 protein: CASSPPNTGTGGLNEQFF
J gene: TRBJ1-3; V gene: TRBV19; D gene: NA; clone size: NA; CDR3 DNA: TGTGCCAGTAGTATCCGGGTCAACTCTGGAAACACCATATATTTT; CDR3 protein: CASSIRVNSGNTIYF
J gene: TRBJ1-1; V gene: TRBV5-1; D gene: TRBD1; clone size: NA; CDR3 DNA: TGCGCCAGCAGCTCTACCGGGACAGGGGCTGAAGCTTTCTTT; CDR3 protein: CASSSTGTGAEAFF
J gene: TRBJ1-1; V gene: TRBV5-1; D gene: TRBD1; clone size: NA; CDR3 DNA: TGCGCCAGCAGCTTGGTGGACAGGGTGAACACTGAAGCTTTCTTT; CDR3 protein: CASSLVDRVNTEAFF
J gene: TRBJ1-5; V gene: TRBV7-6; D gene: NA; clone size: NA; CDR3 DNA: TGTGCCAGCAGCTTAGGGTCCAGTAGCAATCAGCCCCAGCATTTT; CDR3 protein: CASSLGSSSNQPQHF
J gene: TRBJ2-1; V gene: TRBV28; D gene: TRBD2; clone size: NA; CDR3 DNA: TGTGCCAGCAGTATCGGGGGGGGCCTGGGACTAGCGGAGAGGAGGCTCTTC; CDR3 protein: CASSIGGGLGLAERRLF
J gene: TRBJ2-2; V gene: TRBV24-1; D gene: NA; clone size: NA; CDR3 DNA: TGTGCCACCAGTAGGACAGCCACCGGGGAGCTGTTTTTT; CDR3 protein: CATSRTATGELFF
J gene: TRBJ2-5; V gene: TRBV3-1/TRBV3-2; D gene: NA; clone size: NA; CDR3 DNA: TGTGCCAGCAGACTGCCCGGGGGCGGGGGTAACTTTGAGACCCAGTACTTC; CDR3 protein: CASRLPGGGGNFETQYF
J gene: TRBJ2-1; V gene: TRBV30; D gene: NA; clone size: NA; CDR3 DNA: TGTGCCTGGAGTCTTGGTCTAATCGGGGATGAGCAGTTCTTC; CDR3 protein: CAWSLGLIGDEQFF
J gene: TRBJ2-1; V gene: TRBV3-1/TRBV3-2; D gene: NA; clone size: NA; CDR3 DNA: TGTGCCAGCAGGACCACAGGAAGCTCCTACAATGAGCAGTTCTTC; CDR3 protein: CASRTTGSSYNEQFF
J gene: TRBJ2-2; V gene: TRBV7-9; D gene: TRBD2; clone size: once; CDR3 DNA: TGTGCCAGCAGCGACGCTGTAGCGGGAGCGGAAGGAAGGGAGCTGTTTTTT; CDR3 protein: CASSDAVAGAEGRELFF
J gene: TRBJ2-1; V gene: TRBV28; D gene: TRBD2; clone size: NA; CDR3 DNA: TGTGCCAGCAGTCCACTAGCGGGAGGCCTGGGGAATCCCTACAATGAGCAGTTCTTC; CDR3 protein: CASSPLAGGLGNPYNEQFF
J gene: TRBJ1-2; V gene: TRBV7-9; D gene: NA; clone size: NA; CDR3 DNA: TGTGCCAGCAGCTCTACAGGGATGGGTGGCTACACCTTC; CDR3 protein: CASSSTGMGGYTF
J gene: TRBJ1-2; V gene: TRBV7-9; D gene: NA; clone size: once; CDR3 DNA: TGTGCCAGCAGCTTAGAAGGAGTCTATGGCTACACCTTC; CDR3 protein: CASSLEGVYGYTF
J gene: TRBJ2-3; V gene: TRBV2; D gene: TRBD1; clone size: NA; CDR3 DNA: TGTGCCAGCGCCCCCCACCGACAGGGGAAAACAGATACGCAGTATTTT; CDR3 protein: CASAPHRQGKTDTQYF
J gene: TRBJ2-1; V gene: TRBV18; D gene: NA; clone size: once; CDR3 DNA: TGTGCCAGCTCAATAACAGCAGCTGGTGGTGAGCAGTTCTTC; CDR3 protein: CASSITAAGGEQFF
J gene: TRBJ1-2; V gene: TRBV12-3/TRBV12-4; D gene: NA; clone size: once; CDR3 DNA: TGTGCCAGCAGTCTCAGGTTTCCCTATGGCTACACCTTC; CDR3 protein: CASSLRFPYGYTF
J gene: TRBJ1-6; V gene: TRBV7-9; D gene: NA; clone size: NA; CDR3 DNA: TGTGCCAGCAGCCCAGGACAGCTAAATTCACCCCTCCACTTT; CDR3 protein: CASSPGQLNSPLHF
J gene: TRBJ2-7; V gene: TRBV19; D gene: NA; clone size: NA; CDR3 DNA: TGTGCCAGTAGTATTCTACAGGGTTACGAGCAGTACTTC; CDR3 protein: CASSILQGYEQYF
J gene: TRBJ2-1; V gene: TRBV10-3; D gene: TRBD2; clone size: NA; CDR3 DNA: TGTGCCATCAGTGAGTCGGGACTAGCGGGAGGGGTTATTGAGCAGTTCTTC; CDR3 protein: CAISESGLAGGVIEQFF
J gene: TRBJ1-6; V gene: TRBV7-3; D gene: NA; clone size: NA; CDR3 DNA: TGTGCCAGCAGCTTATTTCCGATTAACACAGGGACCAATTCACCCCTCCACTTT; CDR3 protein: CASSLFPINTGTNSPLHF
J gene: TRBJ2-7; V gene: TRBV11-3; D gene: NA; clone size: NA; CDR3 DNA: TGTGCCAGCAGCTTAACTGCTGTCTCCTACGAGCAGTACTTC; CDR3 protein: CASSLTAVSYEQYF
J gene: TRBJ2-1; V gene: TRBV7-2; D gene: NA; clone size: NA; CDR3 DNA: TGTGCCAGCAGCTTAGCGCGGGGCAGCCTGGCCTACAATGAGCAGTTCTTC; CDR3 protein: CASSLARGSLAYNEQFF
J gene: TRBJ2-7; V gene: TRBV20-1; D gene: NA; clone size: few; CDR3 DNA: TGCAGTGCCCCTGCAGGGGAGCAGTACTTC; CDR3 protein: CSAPAGEQYF
J gene: TRBJ1-3; V gene: TRBV18; D gene: NA; clone size: NA; CDR3 DNA: TGTGCCAGCTCACCACCCAATCGACAGATCTCTGGAAACACCATATATTTT; CDR3 protein: CASSPPNRQISGNTIYF
J gene: TRBJ1-2; V gene: TRBV24-1; D gene: NA; clone size: NA; CDR3 DNA: TGTGCCACCAGTGAAACAAGCTATGGCTACACCTTC; CDR3 protein: CATSETSYGYTF
J gene: TRBJ2-3; V gene: TRBV11-2; D gene: TRBD2; clone size: once; CDR3 DNA: TGTGCCAGCAGCTTAGGGACTAGCATCTCTACGCAGTATTTT; CDR3 protein: CASSLGTSISTQYF
J gene: TRBJ1-5; V gene: TRBV6-5; D gene: NA; clone size: NA; CDR3 DNA: TGTGCCACCCTCCTATATAGCAATCAGCCCCAGCATTTT; CDR3 protein: CATLLYSNQPQHF
J gene: TRBJ1-1; V gene: TRBV9; D gene: NA; clone size: NA; CDR3 DNA: TGTGCCAGCAGCGTAGAACAGGGTCAAGCTTTCTTT; CDR3 protein: CASSVEQGQAFF
J gene: TRBJ2-3; V gene: TRBV6-5; D gene: TRBD2; clone size: NA; CDR3 DNA: TGTGCCACCAGGCTAGCGGGAGCAAATACGCAGTATTTT; CDR3 protein: CATRLAGANTQYF
J gene: TRBJ2-5; V gene: TRBV9; D gene: TRBD2; clone size: few; CDR3 DNA: TGTGCCAGCAGCGTAGCGGCGGGAGGGAGAGAGACCCAGTACTTC; CDR3 protein: CASSVAAGGRETQYF
J gene: TRBJ1-2; V gene: TRBV27; D gene: TRBD1; clone size: NA; CDR3 DNA: TGTGCCAGCAGTTCGGCCGGACAGGGAGGAGGCTATGGCTACACCTTC; CDR3 protein: CASSSAGQGGGYGYTF
J gene: TRBJ1-2; V gene: TRBV7-8; D gene: NA; clone size: NA; CDR3 DNA: TGTGCCAGCAGCTTAGTTCGGGTCGAGGCTAACTATGGCTACACCTTC; CDR3 protein: CASSLVRVEANYGYTF
J gene: TRBJ2-1; V gene: TRBV9; D gene: NA; clone size: NA; CDR3 DNA: TGTGCCAGCAGCGTAGCTTTGCGCCCTAATGAGCAGTTCTTC; CDR3 protein: CASSVALRPNEQFF
J gene: TRBJ1-2; V gene: TRBV6-1; D gene: NA; clone size: NA; CDR3 DNA: TGTGCCAGCAGTGAAGTCCGCCAGGGACATTTTAACTATGGCTACACCTTC; CDR3 protein: CASSEVRQGHFNYGYTF
J gene: TRBJ1-1; V gene: TRBV18; D gene: NA; clone size: NA; CDR3 DNA: TGTGCCAGCTCACCGTGGGAGCATGAAGCTTTCTTT; CDR3 protein: CASSPWEHEAFF
J gene: TRBJ2-1; V gene: TRBV19; D gene: NA; clone size: NA; CDR3 DNA: TGTGCCAGTAGTCCCGCCAGGGGCTTGGTCTTC; CDR3 protein: CASSPARGLVF
J gene: TRBJ1-5; V gene: TRBV27; D gene: TRBD1; clone size: once; CDR3 DNA: TGTGCCAGCAGCACCCGGGACAGGGCCAATCAGCCCCAGCATTTT; CDR3 protein: CASSTRDRANQPQHF
J gene: TRBJ1-3; V gene: TRBV19; D gene: NA; clone size: NA; CDR3 DNA: TGTGCCAGTAGTGCATACAGGTCCTCTGGAAACACCATATATTTT; CDR3 protein: CASSAYRSSGNTIYF
J gene: TRBJ2-5; V gene: TRBV6-5; D gene: NA; clone size: once; CDR3 DNA: TGTGCCAGCAGTCAGGACAGTGCAGGTGGGACCCAGTACTTC; CDR3 protein: CASSQDSAGGTQYF
J gene: TRBJ2-2; V gene: TRBV3-1/TRBV3-2; D gene: TRBD2; clone size: NA; CDR3 DNA: TGTGCCAGCGGAACCACTAGCGGGGAAACCGGGGAGCTGTTTTTT; CDR3 protein: CASGTTSGETGELFF
J gene: TRBJ2-7; V gene: TRBV24-1; D gene: NA; clone size: NA; CDR3 DNA: TGTGCCACCAGTGATCGCAGTGAAGAGCAGTACTTC; CDR3 protein: CATSDRSEEQYF
J gene: TRBJ1-6; V gene: TRBV14; D gene: TRBD1; clone size: NA; CDR3 DNA: TGTGCCAGCAGCCCCAGGGGGTATAATTCACCCCTCCACTTT; CDR3 protein: CASSPRGYNSPLHF
J gene: TRBJ1-5; V gene: TRBV28; D gene: NA; clone size: once; CDR3 DNA: TGTGCCAGCAGTTTAGGGCAGTTTGGCAATCAGCCCCAGCATTTT; CDR3 protein: CASSLGQFGNQPQHF
J gene: TRBJ2-1; V gene: TRBV9; D gene: NA; clone size: NA; CDR3 DNA: TGTGCCAGCAGCGTAGGGGGGGGGCACAATGAGCAGTTCTTC; CDR3 protein: CASSVGGGHNEQFF
J gene: TRBJ2-1; V gene: TRBV9; D gene: TRBD2; clone size: NA; CDR3 DNA: TGTGCCAGCAGCCCAGGACTAGCTGACAATGAGCAGTTCTTC; CDR3 protein: CASSPGLADNEQFF